These T cell receptor beta chains were read from a single sample in a study of cytomegalovirus exposure and HLA in healthy donors. Data came from immunoSEQ multiplex PCR; TCRdb stores just in-frame clones and leaves some out. The table lists some 67,000 clones, approximately 94% of them singletons. The sequencing input was PBMCs. Source of these receptors: a woman between 18 and 29 years old in good health and CMV-seronegative. The conserved cysteine and the conserved F or W are not part of the CDR3 here.

v_call	j_call	cdr3_length	cdr3_aa
TRBV27	TRBJ2-6	15	ASSLVGGRSGANVLT
TRBV5-4	TRBJ2-7	11	ASSVDRGHEQY
TRBV6-5	TRBJ2-5	11	ASRPAGKVAQY
TRBV19	TRBJ1-2	10	ASSRTGGGYT
TRBV2	TRBJ1-2	11	ASSSVELYGYT
TRBV28	TRBJ1-5	14	ASTPVEGRSNQPQH
TRBV11-2	TRBJ2-1	14	ASSLLGAGSYNEQF
TRBV29-1	TRBJ2-1	14	SVEGPDRTSYNEQF
TRBV7-9	TRBJ2-2	14	ASIDGTGENTGELF
TRBV7-9	TRBJ2-7	12	ASSSSGSTYEQY
TRBV9	TRBJ2-4	15	ASSGGTSGVAKNIQY
TRBV29-1	TRBJ2-3	9	SVRAGDTQY
TRBV11-2	TRBJ2-3	15	ASSFLPSGGSPDTQY
TRBV6-1	TRBJ2-6	15	ASSEVGTGSGANVLT
TRBV12-5	TRBJ2-5	14	ASGLLTGALSETQY
TRBV19	TRBJ1-1	13	ASSIDRGARPEAF
TRBV27	TRBJ1-6	11	ASSFTEGSPLH
TRBV6-1	TRBJ1-2	14	ASSENGGPINYGYT
TRBV5-4	TRBJ2-7	13	ASSLAGRPSYEQY
TRBV19	TRBJ2-2	14	ASSLQTGGLTGELF
TRBV7-2	TRBJ1-6	13	ASTISGQGNSPLH
TRBV7-6	TRBJ2-5	15	ASSSWDRDLRGETQY
TRBV6-1	TRBJ2-5	15	ASSAQGGLAGRETQY
TRBV18	TRBJ2-1	17	ASSPFLGQGTSGSNGQF
TRBV4-3	TRBJ1-2	11	ASSQAGNYGYT
TRBV2	TRBJ1-1	13	ASRGQGAFGTEAF
TRBV28	TRBJ2-7	11	ASSPGGTTEQY
TRBV7-3	TRBJ2-2	12	ASSPFSGFGELF
TRBV15	TRBJ1-1	13	ATSSQEGWNTEAF
TRBV7-2	TRBJ2-7	9	ASSSLHEQY
TRBV5-6	TRBJ2-7	14	ASSLAVSGRNYEQY
TRBV28	TRBJ2-6	13	ASSGGGSGANVLT
TRBV28	TRBJ1-1	13	ASSLGGTGETEAF
TRBV7-8	TRBJ2-4	16	ASSLSGLAGQAKNIQY
TRBV4-3	TRBJ2-1	13	ASSQEYSSYNEQF
TRBV7-9	TRBJ2-7	13	ASSPAGDSIYEQY
TRBV30	TRBJ2-3	13	AWSREQGSTDTQY
TRBV9	TRBJ2-1	12	ASSAGGAENEQF
TRBV4-2	TRBJ1-2	11	ASSQVADYGYT
TRBV6-6	TRBJ2-7	10	AVNRQGHEQY
TRBV6-6	TRBJ2-5	14	ASSYLAPTGEIKQY
TRBV2	TRBJ2-2	11	ASRGLATGELF
TRBV7-3	TRBJ1-1	11	ASSLSPTEEAF
TRBV7-3	TRBJ2-5	14	ASSLKGRGKQETQY
TRBV28	TRBJ2-5	12	ASSLSTSHETQY
TRBV7-8	TRBJ2-1	14	ASRAGTRGSYNEQF
TRBV6-1	TRBJ2-6	13	ASSESGSGANVLT
TRBV5-8	TRBJ2-1	12	ASSGGNMYNEQF
TRBV5-4	TRBJ2-7	14	ASSLDPGQGAYEQY
TRBV9	TRBJ1-1	10	ASSVGGTEAF
TRBV7-3	TRBJ2-3	14	ASSLSRDRGTDTQY
TRBV30	TRBJ2-7	10	AWTGGIYEQY
TRBV28	TRBJ1-5	13	ATSDRGKGNQPQH
TRBV7-2	TRBJ1-5	12	ASSSGSSNQPQH
TRBV5-4	TRBJ1-1	13	ASSPPGQGYAEAF